A single sample gave rise to the 18 T cell receptor beta chains below, sequenced in a study of PD-L1 blockade in urothelial cancer (TCRdb year 2017). The meaning of the sample's time point label: pretreatment peripheral blood. The library came from the immunoSEQ multiplex PCR assay. As stored in TCRdb, this immuneACCESS dataset retains in-frame rearrangements with V and J assigned. A fraction of the clones does not appear; measured against another copy, unresolved V genes explain less than half of the discrepancy, and the remainder lacks a known reason. The sample table shows some 40,000 clones, and over 80% are seen once. Roughly 15% of the sample rests with the top ten. The sequencing used PBMCs, collected around atezolizumab (anti-PD-L1) treatment. These receptors were taken from a man older than 75 with urothelial cancer.

This chain connects TRBV11-3 to TRBJ2-7, with D possibly TRBD1 on 6 matching bases. V was trimmed by 5 bases and J by 0 bases, leaving 14 bases between them. Germline V CDR1 and CDR2: SGHNT, YENEEA. This CDR3 is built from 15 residues. CDR3 sequence: CASSPGAHSSYEQYF. The CDR3 nucleotides are TGTGCCAGCAGCCCAGGGGCCCACAGCTCCTACGAGCAGTACTTC.

The chain has TRBV5-5 and TRBJ2-7, with a tentative D call TRBD2 (8 bases). The CDR3 has 16 amino acids. Germline-derived CDR1 and CDR2 are SGHKS and YYEKEE (reference sequence). Between the trimmed V and J ends, which lost 4 bases and 0 bases, there was a span of 17 bases. The DNA of the CDR3 is TGTGCCAGCAGCCTTCGGGGGGGACAGTTCTCCTACGAGCAGTACTTC. This sequence encodes CASSLRGGQFSYEQYF.

The chain is built from TRBV10-1 and TRBJ2-7; 10 bases agree with TRBD1. The J segment lost 3 bases and the V segment lost 6 bases, leaving 5 bases of the junction unmatched. This CDR3 region has 14 residues. Germline V lookup: CDR1 WNHNN, CDR2 SYGVQD (reference sequence). In DNA form, the CDR3 reads TGCGCCAGCAGCCCGGGACAGGGGCGCTACGAGCAGTACTTC. Residues: CASSPGQGRYEQYF.

This sequence joins TRBV19 and TRBJ2-1; D gene unclear. Trimming removed 0 bases at V and 9 bases at J, with 15 bases between. This CDR3 spans 15 amino acids. Germline lookup yields CDR1 LNHDA and CDR2 SQIVND (reference sequence). DNA of the CDR3: TGTGCCAGTAGTATAGATCGGCGCACTTGGGCTGAGCAGTTCTTC. This translates into CASSIDRRTWAEQFF.

This clone was detected only once. The chain links TRBV5-6 to TRBJ1-5, with D maybe TRBD1 (5 bases). CDR1 and CDR2 from the germline V gene are SGHDT and YYEEEE. The CDR3 extends over 15 amino acids. The ends were cut back, 0 bases at V and 4 bases at J, with 11 bases in the middle. This chain's CDR3 is CASSLAGGVNQPQHF. The CDR3 DNA reads as TGTGCCAGCAGCTTGGCCGGGGGGGTAAATCAGCCCCAGCATTTT. The full variable domain, in which reference TRBV5-6 and TRBJ1-5 provide the parts outside the CDR3, is DAGVTQSPTHLIKTRGQQVTLRCSPKSGHDTVSWYQQALGQGPQFIFQYYEEEERQRGNFPDRFSGHQFPNYSSELNVNALLLGDSALYLCASSLAGGVNQPQHFGDGTRLSIL.

This clone was detected only once. This sequence joins TRBV7-2 and TRBJ2-2; a weak D match, TRBD2 (6 bases). Germline-derived CDR1 and CDR2 are SGHTA and FQGNSA. Trimming removed 5 bases from V and 3 bases from J, with 7 bases in between. The CDR3 totals 13 residues. The CDR3 bases are TGTGCCAGCAGCCGGAGGGACACCGGGGAGCTGTTTTTT. Amino acid sequence: CASSRRDTGELFF. The variable domain in full, with the rest retrieved from reference TRBV7-2 and TRBJ2-2, is GAGVSQSPSNKVTEKGKDVELRCDPISGHTALYWYRQSLGQGLEFLIYFQGNSAPDKSGLPSDRFSAERTGGSVSTLTIQRTQQEDSAVYLCASSRRDTGELFFGEGSRLTVL.

This chain links TRBV27 with TRBJ2-5; D is possibly TRBD1 (6 bases). CDR1 MNHEY and CDR2 SMNVEV come from the germline V gene (reference sequence). V lost 3 bases and J lost 1, with 15 bases in between. The CDR3 runs to 16 residues. The CDR3: CASSLVGTLSQETQYF. The CDR3 bases are TGTGCCAGCAGTTTGGTCGGGACACTATCCCAAGAGACCCAGTACTTC.

This chain links TRBV7-2 with TRBJ2-7; 9 nucleotides agree with TRBD1. V shed 5 bases and J 5 bases; nucleotides not matched to a gene: 10. In germline, CDR1 is SGHTA, CDR2 FQGNSA. The CDR3 loop spans 15 amino acids. CDR3 amino acids: CASSPRGQGANEQYF. In DNA form, the CDR3 reads TGTGCCAGCAGCCCCCGGGGACAGGGTGCCAACGAGCAGTACTTC. Using reference TRBV7-2 and TRBJ2-7 for the parts outside the CDR3, the full variable domain is GAGVSQSPSNKVTEKGKDVELRCDPISGHTALYWYRQSLGQGLEFLIYFQGNSAPDKSGLPSDRFSAERTGGSVSTLTIQRTQQEDSAVYLCASSPRGQGANEQYFGPGTRLTVT.

The rearrangement links TRBV6-5 to TRBJ1-2, with no clear D. The V and J ends lost 5 bases and 0 bases respectively, with 4 bases between them. CDR3 length: 12 residues. CDR1 and CDR2 from the germline V gene are MNHEY and SVGAGI. CDR3 protein: CASSRANYGYTF. The DNA for the CDR3 is TGTGCCAGCAGTCGAGCTAACTATGGCTACACCTTC.

This chain uses TRBV30 with TRBJ1-2, with 7 bases lining up with TRBD1. V was clipped by 5 bases and J by 4 bases; unmatched bases: 7. The germline CDR1 and CDR2 sequences are GTSNPN and SVGIG (reference sequence). This CDR3 is 13 amino acids long. The CDR3 DNA reads as TGTGCCTGGGCCCCGACAGGGAGCTATGGCTACACCTTC. Protein product: CAWAPTGSYGYTF.

Note on this clone: Other DNA sequences from this sample encode an identical CDR3 as well. The V gene is TRBV18, the J gene TRBJ1-5; 7 nucleotides match TRBD1. There are 14 residues in the CDR3. The germline V gene encodes CDR1 KGHSH and CDR2 LQKENI. V shed 3 bases and J 2 bases; nucleotides not matched to a gene: 1. CDR3 bases: TGTGCCAGCTCACCCGGGACAGGCAATCAGCCCCAGCATTTT. Amino acid sequence: CASSPGTGNQPQHF. The full variable domain, completed using reference TRBV18 and TRBJ1-5, is NAGVMQNPRHLVRRRGQEARLRCSPMKGHSHVYWYRQLPEEGLKFMVYLQKENIIDESGMPKERFSAEFPKEGPSILRIQQVVRGDSAAYFCASSPGTGNQPQHFGDGTRLSIL.

Worth noting for this clone: This may stem from a read error, because a much larger clone lies one nucleotide away. V is TRBV6-1 and J is TRBJ1-1; a weak D match, TRBD1 (5 bases). Trimming pared 7 bases from V and 8 bases from J, leaving 17 bases between. CDR1 and CDR2 (germline): MNHNS, SASEGT. This CDR3 is built from 13 residues. The CDR3 DNA reads as TGTGCCAGCAACATCGGAGGGGAGAACGAAGCTTTCTTT. This sequence encodes CASNIGGENEAFF.

The chain employs TRBV20-1 and TRBJ2-1; tentatively, D is TRBD2 (6 bases). V lost 5 bases to trimming and J lost 10 bases, with 12 bases between them. The CDR3 length is 11 residues. Germline V gene data show CDR1 as DFQATT and CDR2 as SNEGSKA (reference sequence). In nucleotides, the CDR3 is TGCAGTGCTGCCCCCACTAGCGAGCAGTTCTTC. Its translation: CSAAPTSEQFF.

The table lists this clone with a few counts. The V and J genes are TRBV5-4 and TRBJ2-7, with D perhaps matching TRBD1 (5 bases). The length of the CDR3 is 14 residues. Trimming cost V 1 base and J 3 bases, with 11 bases left between them. Germline V CDR1 and CDR2: SGHNT, YYREEE (reference sequence). Here the CDR3 reads CASSLQGIGYEQYF. The CDR3 region has the DNA TGTGCCAGCAGCTTGCAGGGCATTGGCTACGAGCAGTACTTC.

J is TRBJ1-5 and V is TRBV15; 9 positions match TRBD1. The CDR3 is made up of 14 amino acids. The germline V gene has CDR1 LNHNV and CDR2 YYDKDF (reference sequence). Trimming cost V 9 bases and J 0 bases; bases outside gene matches: 3. The CDR3 nucleotides are TGTGCCACAGGGACAGGGAATAGCAATCAGCCCCAGCATTTT. Translating gives CATGTGNSNQPQHF.

The chain is built from TRBV7-9 and TRBJ1-4, with D tentatively TRBD1 (5 bases). The CDR3 contains 15 residues. The V and J ends lost 8 bases and 0 bases respectively, with 13 bases between them. Germline V gives CDR1 SEHNR, CDR2 FQNEAQ (reference sequence). The CDR3 sequence is CASGQGQATNEKLFF. The DNA for the CDR3 is TGTGCCAGCGGGCAGGGTCAGGCAACTAATGAAAAACTGTTTTTT.

The rearrangement joins TRBV30 to TRBJ2-5; D perhaps matches TRBD2 (5 bases). Germline CDR1 and CDR2: GTSNPN and SVGIG (reference sequence). This CDR3 is 14 amino acids long. V lost 1 base and J lost 4, with 13 bases in between. CDR3 region: CAWSAMTGGETQYF. The CDR3 DNA is TGTGCCTGGAGTGCCATGACTGGAGGAGAGACCCAGTACTTC.

The chain has TRBV5-4 and TRBJ2-7; D possibly corresponds to TRBD2 (5 bases). In germline, CDR1 is SGHNT, CDR2 YYREEE (reference sequence). Trimming shortened V by 0 bases and J by 5 bases, and 18 bases separated the two germline ends. The CDR3 spans 16 residues. In DNA form, the CDR3 reads TGTGCCAGCAGCTTGGGCGCTCCAGAGGGATCTAACGAGCAGTACTTC. Amino acids: CASSLGAPEGSNEQYF.